This TCR beta chain was retrieved from a study of T cell responses to AZD1222 COVID-19 vaccine. The method was immunoSEQ multiplex PCR; TCRdb's version includes in-frame clones alone and lacks a portion of them. The sample lists some 130,000 clones; about 93% were seen once. Study-level points and caveats: Donors were mostly white British, more females; clonal diversity possibly underestimated.

CDR3 length: 13 amino acids. V shed 1 base and J shed 4 bases, with 8 bases lying between them. CDR1 SQVTM and CDR2 ANQGSEA come from the germline V gene. In regard to this clone: Its antigen remains unidentified.

The chain recombines TRBV29-1 with TRBJ2-1; possible D gene TRBD1, 5 bases. This specimen was peripheral blood, taken 28 days after the second AZD1222 dose. The TCR was taken from an adult who received the AZD1222 COVID-19 vaccine. CDR3 sequence reads: CSVEVTGYNEQFF. Written as DNA, the CDR3 is TGCAGCGTTGAAGTAACAGGATACAATGAGCAGTTCTTC.